The 32 T cell receptor beta chains below come from one sample, sequenced in a study of blood T cell repertoires in COVID-19. Assay: immunoSEQ multiplex PCR; the TCRdb copy retains only in-frame clones and omits some. The table lists some 180,000 clones, around 85% of them singletons. The sample consisted of peripheral blood. The receptors come from an older woman with acute or convalescent COVID-19.

The V gene is TRBV30, the J gene TRBJ1-2; no clear D. The CDR3 extends over 14 amino acids. The V end lost 0 bases, the J end lost 8 bases, and 16 bases lay between the germline ends. Germline V lookup: CDR1 GTSNPN, CDR2 SVGIG (reference sequence). CDR3 in amino acids: CAWSVSGFGSGYTF. CDR3 in DNA: TGTGCCTGGAGTGTTTCGGGGTTCGGCTCCGGCTACACCTTC.

The chain joins TRBV5-1 to TRBJ2-7, with 8 bases identical to TRBD2. V shed 5 bases and J 2 bases; nucleotides not matched to a gene: 6. The germline V gene has CDR1 SGHRS and CDR2 YFSETQ. The CDR3 has 14 residues. CDR3 protein: CASSNGLAAYEQYV. CDR3 nucleotides: TGCGCCAGCAGTAACGGACTAGCAGCCTACGAGCAGTACGTC.

The rearrangement joins TRBV12-3 or TRBV12-4 to TRBJ2-1; D is perhaps TRBD2 (5 bases). Trimming took 6 bases from V and 7 from J, leaving 10 bases between them. The length of the CDR3 is 12 residues. The CDR3 DNA sequence: TGTGCCAGCAGGGCCCTAGCAAATGAGCAGTTCTTC. The encoded protein is CASRALANEQFF.

The rearrangement links TRBV10-3 to TRBJ2-2, with 10 nucleotides matching TRBD2. Per germline, CDR1 ENHRY and CDR2 SYGVKD. Losses at the gene ends were 4 bases for V and 1 base for J; bases not matched to a gene: 6. This CDR3 is built from 17 residues. CDR3 residues: CAISALPSGRNTGELFF. Written as DNA, the CDR3 is TGTGCCATCAGTGCCCTACCTAGCGGGAGGAACACCGGGGAGCTGTTTTTT.

The chain recombines TRBV12-3 or TRBV12-4 with TRBJ1-4; tentative D call: TRBD1 (5 bases). Trimming cost V 7 bases and J 8 bases, with 14 bases left between them. This CDR3 has 13 residues. The CDR3 sequence is CASKIGGGEKLFF. For the CDR3, the DNA is TGTGCCAGCAAAATCGGGGGTGGAGAAAAACTGTTTTTT.

The chain combines TRBV20-1 with TRBJ2-7; weak D call: TRBD2 (6 bases). Germline CDR1 DFQATT, CDR2 SNEGSKA (reference sequence). CDR3 length equals 11 residues. V gave up 5 bases and J gave up 3 bases, with 8 bases separating them. This chain's CDR3 is CSAWRDYEQYV. The CDR3 DNA follows: TGCAGTGCTTGGAGGGACTACGAGCAGTACGTC.

The gene calls are TRBV3-1 (or the pseudogene TRBV3-2) and TRBJ1-6, with 9 bases matching TRBD1. The V segment lost 6 bases and the J segment 0 bases; nucleotides outside the gene matches: 6. The germline CDR1 and CDR2 sequences are LGHDT and YNNKEL (reference sequence). The CDR3 extends over 17 amino acids. The CDR3 sequence is CASRRTGESSYNSPLHF. DNA of the CDR3: TGTGCCAGCAGGCGGACAGGGGAGAGCTCCTATAATTCACCCCTCCACTTT.

The J gene is TRBJ1-3, the V gene TRBV29-1; D is uncertain. Trimming stripped 4 bases from V and 0 bases from J, with 10 bases between. Germline loops: CDR1 SQVTM, CDR2 ANQGSEA. CDR3 length: 14 residues. CDR3 DNA sequence: TGCAGCGTTGGGCTGGCCAGCTCTGGAAACACCATATATTTT. This encodes CSVGLASSGNTIYF.

This rearrangement joins TRBV28 to TRBJ2-1; TRBD2 matches 8 bases. CDR3 length: 13 residues. Germline trimming cut 9 bases from V and 4 bases from J; bases unmatched to any gene: 5. Looked up from germline, CDR1 is MDHEN and CDR2 is SYDVKM. The CDR3 sequence is CASCSGGYNEQFF. CDR3 nucleotide sequence: TGTGCCAGTTGCTCGGGGGGGTACAATGAGCAGTTCTTC.

The rearrangement joins TRBV7-9 to TRBJ1-6; D is uncertain. The V gene lost 1 base and the J gene lost 10 bases, with 8 bases spanning the gap. There are 13 residues in the CDR3. Germline CDR1 SEHNR, CDR2 FQNEAQ (reference sequence). CDR3 coding DNA: TGTGCCAGCAGCTTAGAAGCCATCTCACCCCTCCACTTT. Protein: CASSLEAISPLHF. Looking up the rest from reference TRBV7-9 and TRBJ1-6 gives the full variable domain: DTGVSQNPRHKITKRGQNVTFRCDPISEHNRLYWYRQTLGQGPEFLTYFQNEAQLEKSRLLSDRFSAERPKGSFSTLEIQRTEQGDSAMYLCASSLEAISPLHFGNGTRLTVT.

The rearrangement links TRBV3-1 (or the pseudogene TRBV3-2) to TRBJ2-5, with D perhaps matching TRBD2 (5 bases). Germline-derived CDR1 and CDR2 are LGHDT and YNNKEL (reference sequence). The V end was cut by 6 bases, the J end by 5 bases, with 10 bases between. The CDR3 extends over 12 amino acids. Here the CDR3 DNA reads TGTGCCAGCAGGCCTCCGGGGGAGACCCAGTACTTC. It yields the protein CASRPPGETQYF.

The genes are TRBV29-1 and TRBJ1-1; 8 bases map to TRBD1. Per germline, CDR1 SQVTM and CDR2 ANQGSEA. V trimming: 6 bases; J trimming: 6 bases; junction bases outside the gene matches: 6. The CDR3 is 12 amino acids. The DNA for the CDR3 is TGCAGCGTACGGACAGGGAAGGCTGAAGCTTTCTTT. Translating it yields CSVRTGKAEAFF.

The rearrangement uses TRBV27 and TRBJ2-3; perhaps TRBD2 as D (5 bases). Germline V gene lookup returns CDR1 MNHEY and CDR2 SMNVEV (reference sequence). The CDR3 loop spans 14 amino acids. With 6 bases removed from V and 3 bases from J, the gap between germline ends came to 13 bases. CDR3 protein: CASSHAGMTDTQYF. CDR3 sequence (DNA): TGTGCCAGCAGCCACGCGGGCATGACAGATACGCAGTATTTT.

This clone was picked up a small number of times. V usage is TRBV27 and J usage is TRBJ2-2; D may be TRBD1 (5 bases). Trimming took 2 bases from V and 6 from J, leaving 13 bases between them. The length of the CDR3 is 15 residues. Germline assignment: CDR1 MNHEY and CDR2 SMNVEV (reference sequence). The CDR3 bases are TGTGCCAGCAGTTTACTTTGGCTGACAGCCGGGGAGCTGTTTTTT. This codes for CASSLLWLTAGELFF.

The gene calls are TRBV4-1 and TRBJ2-1, with TRBD2 matching 14 bases. The CDR3 is 19 residues long. The germline V gene encodes CDR1 MGHRA and CDR2 YSYEKL. The V and J ends lost 4 bases and 0 bases, in that order; junction bases with no gene match: 8. CDR3 in DNA: TGCGCCAGCAGCCGCCGGACTAGCGGGAGGCTCATCTCCTACAATGAGCAGTTCTTC. Residues: CASSRRTSGRLISYNEQFF.

The chain has TRBV5-1 and TRBJ2-5; 9 nucleotides match TRBD1. CDR1 and CDR2 (germline): SGHRS, YFSETQ. The CDR3 has 15 amino acids. The J segment lost 5 bases and the V segment lost 4 bases, leaving 9 bases of the junction unmatched. CDR3 in amino acids: CASSPGTGLTETQYF. The CDR3 region has the DNA TGCGCCAGCAGCCCGGGGACAGGGTTGACGGAGACCCAGTACTTC.

The chain is built from TRBV5-4 and TRBJ2-1; D not resolved. V lost 0 bases and J 7 bases, leaving 5 bases between the germline ends. Germline loops: CDR1 SGHNT, CDR2 YYREEE (reference sequence). The CDR3 has 12 residues. Here the CDR3 reads CASSLVRNEQFF. In nucleotides, the CDR3 is TGTGCCAGCAGCTTGGTGCGGAATGAGCAGTTCTTC.

The rearrangement joins TRBV29-1 to TRBJ2-2, with 10 bases fitting TRBD2. The CDR3 has 17 amino acids. J lost 4 bases, V lost 2 bases, and 10 bases had no gene match. CDR1 and CDR2 from the germline V gene are SQVTM and ANQGSEA. The CDR3 sequence is CSVEIASGRRGTGELFF. The CDR3 DNA is TGCAGCGTTGAAATAGCTAGCGGGAGAAGGGGCACCGGGGAGCTGTTTTTT.

CDR3 nucleotides: TGTGCCAGCGGGTTCGGAGGTCGTTCGGGTCGGGGGAATCAGCCCCAGCATTTT. This codes for CASGFGGRSGRGNQPQHF. V gene TRBV3-1 (or the pseudogene TRBV3-2) combines with J gene TRBJ1-5, with a tentative D call TRBD1 (5 bases). CDR1 LGHDT and CDR2 YNNKEL come from the germline V gene (reference sequence). The length of the CDR3 is 18 residues. V was pared by 8 bases and J by 4 bases, with 27 bases between.

The chain carries TRBV6-5 and TRBJ1-5; D is unclear. The CDR3 is 15 residues long. V lost 4 bases to trimming and J lost 0 bases, with 10 bases between them. Germline V lookup: CDR1 MNHEY, CDR2 SVGAGI. This chain's CDR3 is CASSLTSYSNQPQHF. The CDR3 nucleotides are TGTGCCAGCAGTTTGACAAGTTATAGCAATCAGCCCCAGCATTTT.

The genes are TRBV28 and TRBJ1-1, with D tentatively TRBD1 (6 bases). Trimming took 5 bases from V and 1 from J, leaving 11 bases between them. This CDR3 has 14 residues. Germline V gives CDR1 MDHEN, CDR2 SYDVKM. The CDR3: CASSPGQSNTEAFF. In nucleotides, the CDR3 is TGTGCCAGCAGTCCCGGACAGTCGAACACTGAAGCTTTCTTT.

The chain employs TRBV14 and TRBJ2-1; 10 positions match TRBD2. CDR1 SGHDN and CDR2 FVKESK come from the germline V gene. V was clipped by 4 bases and J by 1 base; unmatched bases: 4. This CDR3 is built from 16 residues. Written as DNA, the CDR3 is TGTGCCAGCAGCCTCTTACTAGCGGGATCCTACAATGAGCAGTTCTTC. Encoded protein: CASSLLLAGSYNEQFF.

This clone was observed a handful of times. This chain connects TRBV7-9 to TRBJ1-4; D uncertain. Germline CDR1 reads SEHNR; CDR2 reads FQNEAQ (reference sequence). The V end lost 2 bases, the J end lost 0 bases, and 7 bases lay between the germline ends. The CDR3 spans 15 residues. The CDR3 here is CASSLTQATNEKLFF. The CDR3 DNA follows: TGTGCCAGCAGCTTAACTCAGGCAACTAATGAAAAACTGTTTTTT.

J is TRBJ1-2 and V is TRBV9; 8 bases agree with TRBD1. The CDR3 sequence is 15 residues long. Germline CDR1 is SGDLS and CDR2 is YYNGEE. The V gene end was trimmed by 3 bases and the J gene end by 10 bases; junction bases not matched to a gene: 14. CDR3 bases: TGTGCCAGCAGCGCCGGGACAGGATCTAACCGGGCCTACACCTTC. Encoded protein: CASSAGTGSNRAYTF.

This chain links TRBV14 with TRBJ2-1; 9 bases match TRBD2. V trimming: 8 bases; J trimming: 2 bases; junction bases outside the gene matches: 4. Germline V lookup: CDR1 SGHDN, CDR2 FVKESK. This CDR3 comprises 14 residues. This CDR3 reads CASSRLAAYNEQFF. The CDR3 DNA reads TGTGCCAGCTCAAGACTAGCGGCCTACAATGAGCAGTTCTTC.

V and J are TRBV6-6 and TRBJ2-1; D perhaps matches TRBD2 (5 bases). Germline loops: CDR1 MNHNY, CDR2 SVGAGI (reference sequence). CDR3 length: 12 amino acids. Trimming removed 4 bases from V and 7 bases from J, with 8 bases in between. This CDR3 is CASSFRENEQFF. The DNA for the CDR3 is TGTGCCAGCAGTTTTAGGGAGAATGAGCAGTTCTTC.

The genes are TRBV5-1 and TRBJ1-1; 10 bases match TRBD1. Looked up from germline, CDR1 is SGHRS and CDR2 is YFSETQ. The CDR3 has 16 amino acids. The J segment lost 1 base and the V segment lost 4 bases, leaving 7 bases of the junction unmatched. This chain's CDR3 is CASSAWDRGGNTEAFF. CDR3 nucleotides: TGCGCCAGCAGCGCTTGGGACAGGGGTGGGAACACTGAAGCTTTCTTT. The full variable domain, completed using reference TRBV5-1 and TRBJ1-1, is KAGVTQTPRYLIKTRGQQVTLSCSPISGHRSVSWYQQTPGQGLQFLFEYFSETQRNKGNFPGRFSGRQFSNSRSEMNVSTLELGDSALYLCASSAWDRGGNTEAFFGQGTRLTVV.

This clone was counted a single time. V is TRBV19 and J is TRBJ2-2; possible D gene TRBD2, 5 bases. V gave up 1 base and J gave up 3 bases, with 9 bases separating them. This CDR3 is 15 amino acids long. Germline CDR1 and CDR2: LNHDA and SQIVND (reference sequence). The CDR3 DNA reads as TGTGCCAGTAGTATAGTAACGAGGGACACCGGGGAGCTGTTTTTT. Translation gives CASSIVTRDTGELFF.

The count of this clone is one. The chain links TRBV5-1 to TRBJ2-7, with D possibly being TRBD2 (5 bases). This CDR3 region has 15 residues. Looked up from germline, CDR1 is SGHRS and CDR2 is YFSETQ. Trimming shortened V by 3 bases and J by 3 bases, and 16 bases separated the two germline ends. The CDR3: CASSSGSLGSYEQYV. The CDR3 coding sequence is TGCGCCAGCAGCTCCGGATCCTTAGGGAGCTACGAGCAGTACGTC.

This chain connects TRBV7-2 to TRBJ2-5; 7 nucleotides line up with TRBD2. The CDR3 is 14 residues long. The V gene end was trimmed by 4 bases and the J gene end by 9 bases; junction bases not matched to a gene: 11. Germline V gene data show CDR1 as SGHTA and CDR2 as FQGNSA. CDR3 DNA sequence: TGTGCCAGCAGCTCCAAAGCGGGGCCGGCGTCCCAGTACTTC. This translates into CASSSKAGPASQYF.

The gene calls are TRBV7-9 and TRBJ2-7, with 11 nucleotides matching TRBD1. The CDR3 is 13 amino acids. The germline V gene has CDR1 SEHNR and CDR2 FQNEAQ (reference sequence). V was pared by 5 bases and J by 7 bases, with 4 bases of the junction left unmatched. The CDR3 is CASSPGTGGEQYV. CDR3 in DNA: TGTGCCAGCAGCCCCGGGACAGGGGGAGAGCAGTACGTC.

The CDR3 loop is CASSEERSSYNEQFF. As DNA, the CDR3 is TGTGCCAGCAGTGAGGAGCGGAGCTCCTACAATGAGCAGTTCTTC. The genes are TRBV2 and TRBJ2-1; the D gene is possibly TRBD2 (5 bases). There are 15 residues in the CDR3. Deletions cut 3 bases from V and 0 bases from J, with 9 bases between. Germline loops: CDR1 SNHLY, CDR2 FYNNEI.